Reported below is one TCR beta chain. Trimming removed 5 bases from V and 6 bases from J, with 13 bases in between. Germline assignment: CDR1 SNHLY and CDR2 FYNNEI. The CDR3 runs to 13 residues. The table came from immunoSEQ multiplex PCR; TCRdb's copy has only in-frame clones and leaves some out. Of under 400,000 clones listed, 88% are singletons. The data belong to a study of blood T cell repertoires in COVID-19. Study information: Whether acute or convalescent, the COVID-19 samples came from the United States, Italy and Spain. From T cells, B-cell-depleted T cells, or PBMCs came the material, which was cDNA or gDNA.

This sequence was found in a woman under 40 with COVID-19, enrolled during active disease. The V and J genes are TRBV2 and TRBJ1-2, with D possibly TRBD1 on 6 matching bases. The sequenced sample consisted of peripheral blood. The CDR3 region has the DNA TGTGCCAGCAGTTCGACAGGTTCGGATGGCTACACCTTC. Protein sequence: CASSSTGSDGYTF. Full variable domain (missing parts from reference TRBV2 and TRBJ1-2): EPEVTQTPSHQVTQMGQEVILRCVPISNHLYFYWYRQILGQKVEFLVSFYNNEISEKSEIFDDQFSVERPDGSNFTLKIRSTKLEDSAMYFCASSSTGSDGYTFGSGTRLTVV.